The 3 T cell receptor beta chains in this list originate from one sample, sequenced in a study of regulatory T cells in long-lasting Graves disease. Building the TCR beta libraries relied on iRepertoire HTBI primers, and CDR3 regions underwent Arm-PCR. TCRdb re-analysed the multiplex PCR reads in MiXCR, keeping a single row per CDR3 protein. This sample carries around 400,000 distinct CDR3 sequences, roughly 15% of them seen once, and the ten largest clones take under 9%. Noted time point: newly diagnosed GD, antithyroid drugs for less than 3 months. With RNA extracted from PBMCs as input, the TCR library was made. This sample was shared with a second study, whose subject was T cells in Graves' hyperthyroidism and ophthalmopathy.

The sequenced sample was peripheral blood mononuclear cells (PBMCs), obtained at new diagnosis, from a patient treated with antithyroid drugs. These receptors were collected from a woman aged 40 to 50 with Graves disease.

This clonotype has a handful of counts. Just one base apart from a much larger clone, this may be a read error. The chain has TRBV10-3 and TRBJ1-1, with a possible D match to TRBD1 (5 bases). V dropped 6 bases and J dropped 3 bases, with 11 bases sitting between them. The CDR3 runs 13 residues. CDR1 and CDR2 (germline): ENHRY, SYGVKD. Here the CDR3 DNA reads TGTGCCATCAGCGGGGGGTCGGACACTGAAGCTTTCTTT. Its translation is CAISGGSDTEAFF.

The table lists this clonotype with many counts. The chain employs TRBV7-3 and TRBJ2-1; 7 positions match TRBD1. The CDR3 loop spans 14 amino acids. J lost 5 bases, V lost 4 bases, and 5 bases had no gene match. CDR1 SGHTA and CDR2 FQGTGA come from the germline V gene. The CDR3 protein is CASSSYRGHNEQFF. CDR3 nucleotides: TGTGCCAGCAGCTCCTACAGGGGCCACAATGAGCAGTTCTTC.

There are many counts of this clonotype. This chain connects TRBV28 to TRBJ2-2; TRBD2 matches at 8 bases. In germline, CDR1 is MDHEN, CDR2 SYDVKM. Trimming cost V 6 bases and J 2 bases; bases outside gene matches: 2. The CDR3 is 14 residues long. The CDR3 region has the DNA TGTGCCAGCAGAGGACTAGCAAACACCGGGGAGCTGTTTTTT. Its translation is CASRGLANTGELFF.